This T cell receptor beta chain stems from a study of CD39 and CD103 CD8 tumor-infiltrating T cells. The ends were cut back, 1 base at V and 3 bases at J, with 17 bases in the middle. The CDR3 sequence is 16 residues long. Germline lookup yields CDR1 SGDLS and CDR2 YYNGEE. Using immunoSEQ multiplex PCR, the repertoire was profiled, and TCRdb retains in-frame clones only, with some absent. The profile shows about 17,000 clones, under 95% of them singletons. For tumor-infiltrating lymphocytes, EpCAM beads were added to negative-selection T-cell enrichment of thawed cells. Of note for this clone: No antigen is known for it.

Study findings and constraints: DN TIL clonotypes largely overlapped peripheral memory CD8 repertoires, unlike DP. DP CD8 TILs seemed more oligoclonal than DN, SP and blood memory CD8.

The sequence derives from a human donor with head and neck squamous cell carcinoma. The chain couples TRBV9 to TRBJ2-7; D is possibly TRBD1 (6 bases). Source material: CD8+ T cells sorted from blood. The subset here: total memory CD8 T cells (CD45RA-CCR7+/-) from blood or uninvolved lymph node. CDR3 protein: CASSVSGQIEGYEQYF. In DNA form, the CDR3 reads TGTGCCAGCAGCGTATCTGGACAGATCGAGGGCTACGAGCAGTACTTC.